These 14 T cell receptor beta chains came from one sample sequenced in a study of blood T cell repertoires in COVID-19. Repertoires were generated with immunoSEQ multiplex PCR, while TCRdb's copy carries only in-frame clones and drops some. Here the sample spans approximately 76,000 clones, more than 75% being singletons. The sequencing sample was made of peripheral blood. These receptors originate from a woman aged 60 to 75 with acute or convalescent COVID-19.

This chain links TRBV27 with TRBJ1-5; D unclear. Germline V gene lookup returns CDR1 MNHEY and CDR2 SMNVEV (reference sequence). V lost 4 bases to trimming and J lost 2 bases, with 12 bases between them. The CDR3 totals 15 residues. Here the CDR3 DNA reads TGTGCCAGCAGTTGGTCCGGGATAGGCAATCAGCCCCAGCATTTT. The encoded protein is CASSWSGIGNQPQHF.

The chain joins TRBV4-3 to TRBJ1-6; D is ambiguous. Per germline, CDR1 LGHNA and CDR2 YSLEER. The CDR3 runs to 17 residues. V lost 0 bases and J 4 bases, leaving 13 bases between the germline ends. CDR3 DNA sequence: TGCGCCAGCAGCCAAGATGCTGCCCGGGGATATAATTCACCCCTCCACTTT. Amino acids: CASSQDAARGYNSPLHF.

The V call is TRBV11-2, the J call TRBJ2-1; TRBD1 is a possible D gene (5 bases). V lost 0 bases and J lost 4, with 10 bases in between. CDR3 length: 15 amino acids. Germline lookup yields CDR1 SGHAT and CDR2 FQNNGV. The CDR3 here is CASSLEAGPYNEQFF. Here the CDR3 DNA reads TGTGCCAGCAGCTTAGAGGCAGGGCCTTACAATGAGCAGTTCTTC. The full variable domain, with the rest looked up from reference TRBV11-2 and TRBJ2-1, is EAGVAQSPRYKIIEKRQSVAFWCNPISGHATLYWYQQILGQGPKLLIQFQNNGVVDDSQLPKDRFSAERLKGVDSTLKIQPAKLEDSAVYLCASSLEAGPYNEQFFGPGTRLTVL.

V usage is TRBV6-6 and J usage is TRBJ2-2; possibly TRBD2 for D (6 bases). This CDR3 is 14 amino acids long. Trimming removed 5 bases at V and 6 bases at J, with 13 bases between. The V gene's germline CDR1 is MNHNY and CDR2 SVGAGI (reference sequence). CDR3 DNA sequence: TGTGCCAGCAGTAAAATTTGGGAGGCCGGGGAGCTGTTTTTT. It specifies CASSKIWEAGELFF.

V is TRBV27 and J is TRBJ1-6; D ambiguous. Germline V gene data show CDR1 as MNHEY and CDR2 as SMNVEV (reference sequence). The V and J ends lost 6 bases and 0 bases respectively, with 9 bases between them. The CDR3 sequence is 15 residues long. Here the CDR3 DNA reads TGTGCCAGCAGAAGAGAGGGCTCCTATAATTCACCCCTCCACTTT. This gives the protein CASRREGSYNSPLHF.

This chain connects TRBV28 to TRBJ2-1; 10 bases map to TRBD2. The CDR3 has 15 amino acids. V was clipped by 3 bases and J by 9 bases; unmatched bases: 8. Germline V gene lookup returns CDR1 MDHEN and CDR2 SYDVKM. CDR3 region: CASSLDPAGGSEQFF. CDR3 bases: TGTGCCAGCAGTTTGGATCCAGCGGGAGGGTCTGAGCAGTTCTTC. Full variable domain (rest looked up from reference TRBV28 and TRBJ2-1): DVKVTQSSRYLVKRTGEKVFLECVQDMDHENMFWYRQDPGLGLRLIYFSYDVKMKEKGDIPEGYSVSREKKERFSLILESASTNQTSMYLCASSLDPAGGSEQFFGPGTRLTVL.

The V gene is TRBV11-2, the J gene TRBJ2-7; weak D call: TRBD2 (5 bases). The V end was cut by 5 bases, the J end by 7 bases, with 15 bases between. Per the germline V gene, CDR1 is SGHAT and CDR2 is FQNNGV. The length of the CDR3 is 13 residues. The CDR3 sequence is CASSARQRWEQYF. The CDR3 region has the DNA TGTGCCAGCAGCGCCAGGCAGCGGTGGGAGCAGTACTTC.

This clone was seen only a few times. The J gene is TRBJ2-7, the V gene TRBV19, with TRBD1 identical over 9 bases. CDR1 is LNHDA, CDR2 SQIVND, per germline (reference sequence). This CDR3 spans 14 amino acids. J was trimmed by 2 bases and V by 4 bases; bases with no gene match: 3. CDR3 DNA: TGTGCCAGTAGTACCCGGACAGGGGCCTACGAGCAGTACTTC. This gives the protein CASSTRTGAYEQYF.

The chain is built from TRBV5-1 and TRBJ2-1; D not certain. CDR1 is SGHRS and CDR2 is YFSETQ in the germline V gene. The V end was cut by 4 bases, the J end by 6 bases, with 11 bases between. The CDR3 is 13 residues long. CDR3 loop: CASSIDLGNEQFF. Written as DNA, the CDR3 is TGCGCCAGCAGCATCGACTTGGGCAATGAGCAGTTCTTC.

V gene TRBV27 combines with J gene TRBJ1-2, with D possibly TRBD1 on 6 matching bases. V was clipped by 3 bases and J by 2 bases, with 16 bases between them. Germline loops: CDR1 MNHEY, CDR2 SMNVEV (reference sequence). There are 16 residues in the CDR3. Here the CDR3 reads CASSLSPGAKNYGYTF. CDR3 DNA: TGTGCCAGCAGTTTGTCCCCAGGGGCGAAAAACTATGGCTACACCTTC.

Written as DNA, the CDR3 is TGTGCCAGCAGACCGGACAGGGCGTTAGTACAGCCCCAGCATTTT. Residues: CASRPDRALVQPQHF. The rearrangement uses TRBV28 and TRBJ1-5, with 8 bases matching TRBD1. This CDR3 comprises 15 residues. V shed 6 bases and J 7 bases; nucleotides not matched to a gene: 11. From germline, CDR1 is MDHEN and CDR2 SYDVKM.

The V call is TRBV7-9, the J call TRBJ1-1; D is possibly TRBD1 (5 bases). Germline V CDR1 and CDR2: SEHNR, FQNEAQ (reference sequence). CDR3 size: 14 residues. With 3 bases removed from V and 0 bases from J, the gap between germline ends came to 8 bases. The CDR3 DNA sequence: TGTGCCAGCAGCTTGGGGGGTCTGAACACTGAAGCTTTCTTT. Translating gives CASSLGGLNTEAFF.

The chain is built from TRBV7-9 and TRBJ1-6; D is uncertain. The germline CDR1 and CDR2 sequences are SEHNR and FQNEAQ (reference sequence). The V end lost 0 bases, the J end lost 5 bases, and 20 bases lay between the germline ends. The CDR3 contains 19 residues. The DNA for the CDR3 is TGTGCCAGCAGCTTAGCGGGTGCACAGCTTGGTGTCAATAATTCACCCCTCCACTTT. This codes for CASSLAGAQLGVNNSPLHF.

V is TRBV7-7 and J is TRBJ2-5; TRBD2 matches 7 bases. The CDR3 totals 13 residues. Germline V lookup: CDR1 SSHAT, CDR2 FNYEAQ (reference sequence). Germline trimming cut 5 bases from V and 4 bases from J; bases unmatched to any gene: 4. The CDR3 is CASSLRTRETQYF. The CDR3 DNA follows: TGTGCCAGCAGCCTACGGACTAGAGAGACCCAGTACTTC. Using reference TRBV7-7 and TRBJ2-5 for the parts outside the CDR3, the full variable domain is GAGVSQSPRYKVTKRGQDVTLRCDPISSHATLYWYQQALGQGPEFLTYFNYEAQPDKSGLPSDRFSAERPEGSISTLTIQRTEQRDSAMYRCASSLRTRETQYFGPGTRLLVL.